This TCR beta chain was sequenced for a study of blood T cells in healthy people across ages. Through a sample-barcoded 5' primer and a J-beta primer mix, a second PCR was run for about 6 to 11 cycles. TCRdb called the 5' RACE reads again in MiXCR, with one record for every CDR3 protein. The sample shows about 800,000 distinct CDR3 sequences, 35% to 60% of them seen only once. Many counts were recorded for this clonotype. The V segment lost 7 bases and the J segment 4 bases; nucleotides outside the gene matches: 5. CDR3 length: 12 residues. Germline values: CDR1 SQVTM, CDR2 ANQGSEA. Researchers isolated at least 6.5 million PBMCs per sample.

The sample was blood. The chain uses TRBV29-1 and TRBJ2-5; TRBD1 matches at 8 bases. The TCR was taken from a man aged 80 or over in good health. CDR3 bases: TGCAGCGCCGGACAGGGCCGAGAGACCCAGTACTTC. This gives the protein CSAGQGRETQYF.